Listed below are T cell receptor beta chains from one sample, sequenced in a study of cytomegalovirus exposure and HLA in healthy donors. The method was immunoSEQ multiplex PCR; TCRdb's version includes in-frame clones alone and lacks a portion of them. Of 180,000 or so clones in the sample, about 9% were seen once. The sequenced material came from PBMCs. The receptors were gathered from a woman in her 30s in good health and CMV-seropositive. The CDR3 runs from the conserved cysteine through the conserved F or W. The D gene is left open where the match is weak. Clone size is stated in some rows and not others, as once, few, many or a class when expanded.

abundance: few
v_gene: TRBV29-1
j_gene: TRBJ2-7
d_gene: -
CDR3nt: TGCAGCGTCTCACAGGGTGGTGATTACGAGCAGTACTTC
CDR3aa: CSVSQGGDYEQYF

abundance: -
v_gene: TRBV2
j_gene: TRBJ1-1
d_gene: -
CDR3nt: TGTGCCAGCAGTGTACGGGGAAACACTGAAGCTTTCTTT
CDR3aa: CASSVRGNTEAFF

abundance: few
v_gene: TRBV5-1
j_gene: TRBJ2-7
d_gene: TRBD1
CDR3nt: TGCGCCAGCAGCACGGGACAGCCCACCTACGAGCAGTACTTC
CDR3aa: CASSTGQPTYEQYF

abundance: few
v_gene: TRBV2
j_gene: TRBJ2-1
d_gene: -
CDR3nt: TGTGCCAGCAGCAGTCGTGGCTATGAGCAGTTCTTC
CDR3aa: CASSSRGYEQFF

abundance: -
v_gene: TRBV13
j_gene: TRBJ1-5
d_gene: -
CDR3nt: TGTGCCAGCAGCTTAGGACAGGGAAATCAGCCCCAGCATTTT
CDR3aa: CASSLGQGNQPQHF

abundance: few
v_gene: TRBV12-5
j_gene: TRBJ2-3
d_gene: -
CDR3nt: TGTGCTAGTGGTTTGGTATGGAGGGGGCAGGAAGATACGCAGTATTTT
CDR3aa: CASGLVWRGQEDTQYF

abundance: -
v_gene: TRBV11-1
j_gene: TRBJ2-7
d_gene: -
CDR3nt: TGTGCCAGCAGCCCGAGCGGCTACGAGCAGTACTTC
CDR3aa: CASSPSGYEQYF

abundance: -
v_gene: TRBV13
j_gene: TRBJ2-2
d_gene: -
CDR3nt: TGTGCCAGCAGCTTAGTCGGGGACTCCAGACCCCCGTGGACCGGGGAGCTGTTTTTT
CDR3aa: CASSLVGDSRPPWTGELFF

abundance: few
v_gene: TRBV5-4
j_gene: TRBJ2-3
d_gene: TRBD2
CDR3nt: TGTGCCAGCAGCGCTCTAGCGGGAGCAGATACGCAGTATTTT
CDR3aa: CASSALAGADTQYF

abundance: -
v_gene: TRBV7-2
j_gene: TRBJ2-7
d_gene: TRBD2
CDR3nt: TGTGCCAGCAGCTCGTCTAGCGGTAGAACCTACGAGCAGTACTTC
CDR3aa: CASSSSSGRTYEQYF

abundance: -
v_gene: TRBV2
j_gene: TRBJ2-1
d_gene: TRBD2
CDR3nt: TGTGCCAGCAGGGGGGCTAGCGGGTCCCATGAGCAGTTCTTC
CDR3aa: CASRGASGSHEQFF

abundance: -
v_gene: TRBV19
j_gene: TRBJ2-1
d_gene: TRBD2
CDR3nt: TGTGCCAGTAGTCCCGGGACTAGCGGAAGTCCGCCCTACAATGAGCAGTTCTTC
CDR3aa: CASSPGTSGSPPYNEQFF

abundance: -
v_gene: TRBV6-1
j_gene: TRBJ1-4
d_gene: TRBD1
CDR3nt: TGTGCCAGCAGGCGACAGGGTCCCTATGAAAAACTGTTTTTT
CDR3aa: CASRRQGPYEKLFF

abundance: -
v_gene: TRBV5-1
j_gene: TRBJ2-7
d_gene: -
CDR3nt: TGCGCCAGCAGCCTGGACGGGGGATACGAGCAGTACTTC
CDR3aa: CASSLDGGYEQYF

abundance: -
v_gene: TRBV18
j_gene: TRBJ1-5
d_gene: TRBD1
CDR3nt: TGTGCCAGCTCACAACAGGGGGCGCGTGGCAATCAGCCCCAGCATTTT
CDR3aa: CASSQQGARGNQPQHF

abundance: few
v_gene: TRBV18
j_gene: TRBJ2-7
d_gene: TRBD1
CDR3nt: TGTGCCAGCTCACCGGGACAGGCATCCTACGAGCAGTACTTC
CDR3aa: CASSPGQASYEQYF

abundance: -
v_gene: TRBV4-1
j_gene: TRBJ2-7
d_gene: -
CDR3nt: TGCGCCAGCAGCCAAGGCCCTTGGAGGGGAAGGGACTACGAGCAGTACTTC
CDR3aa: CASSQGPWRGRDYEQYF

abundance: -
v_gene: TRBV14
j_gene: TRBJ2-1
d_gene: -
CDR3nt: TGTGCCAGCAGCCTCACAGGGATCGTCAAATATGAGCAGTTCTTC
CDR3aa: CASSLTGIVKYEQFF

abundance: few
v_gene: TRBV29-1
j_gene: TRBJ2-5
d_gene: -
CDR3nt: TGCAGCGTTGTGCGTCTGGACAGCCAAGAGACCCAGTACTTC
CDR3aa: CSVVRLDSQETQYF

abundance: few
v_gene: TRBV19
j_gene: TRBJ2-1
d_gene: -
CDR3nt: TGTGCCAGTAGTTCCCCCCTGCTGGCCGCCTACAATGAGCAGTTCTTC
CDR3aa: CASSSPLLAAYNEQFF

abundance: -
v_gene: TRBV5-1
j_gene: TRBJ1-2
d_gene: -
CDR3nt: TGCGCCAGCAGCTTGGGGGGCCTAAGCTATGGCTACACCTTC
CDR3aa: CASSLGGLSYGYTF

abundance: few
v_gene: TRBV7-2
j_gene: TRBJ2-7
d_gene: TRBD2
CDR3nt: TGTGCCAGCAGCTTAGCTAGCGGGAGTTACGAGCAGTACTTC
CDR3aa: CASSLASGSYEQYF

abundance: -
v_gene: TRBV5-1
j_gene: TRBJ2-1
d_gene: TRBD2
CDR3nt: TGCGCCAGCAGCACCGGGACTAGCATTTACAATGAGCAGTTCTTC
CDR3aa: CASSTGTSIYNEQFF

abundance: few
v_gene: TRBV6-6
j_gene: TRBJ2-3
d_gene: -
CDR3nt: TGTGCCAGCCGCGGAGCGGGTAGGGAGGATACGCAGTATTTT
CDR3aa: CASRGAGREDTQYF

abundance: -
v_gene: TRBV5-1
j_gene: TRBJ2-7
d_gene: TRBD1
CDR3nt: TGCGCCAGCAGCTTGTTAGGACAGGCCCATGGAGAGCAGTACTTC
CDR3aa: CASSLLGQAHGEQYF

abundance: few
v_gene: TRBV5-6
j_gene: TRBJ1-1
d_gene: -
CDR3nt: TGTGCCAGCAGCCTTCAGGGGAACACTGAAGCTTTCTTT
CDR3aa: CASSLQGNTEAFF

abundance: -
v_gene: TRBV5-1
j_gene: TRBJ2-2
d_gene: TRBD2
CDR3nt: TGCGCCAGCAGCTCCAGACTAGCGCGGGGCACCGGGGAGCTGTTTTTT
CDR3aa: CASSSRLARGTGELFF

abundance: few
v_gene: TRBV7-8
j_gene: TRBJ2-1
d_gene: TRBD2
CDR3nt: TGTGCCAGCAGCCCTCTAGCGGGAGGGTTTGAGCAGTTCTTC
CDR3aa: CASSPLAGGFEQFF

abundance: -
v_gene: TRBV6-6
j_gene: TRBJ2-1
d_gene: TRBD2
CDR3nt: TGTGCCAGCAGTTACATGGGCGCTAGCGGGAGGAAGCAGTTCTTC
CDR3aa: CASSYMGASGRKQFF

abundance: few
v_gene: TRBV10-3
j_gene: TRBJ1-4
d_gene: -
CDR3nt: TGTGCCACCAGGAACGAGGGTGGAAAACTGTTTTTT
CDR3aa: CATRNEGGKLFF

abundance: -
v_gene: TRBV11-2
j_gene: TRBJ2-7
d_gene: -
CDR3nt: TGTGCCAGCAGCTTTGGGGGCGCCTACGAGCAGTACTTC
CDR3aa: CASSFGGAYEQYF

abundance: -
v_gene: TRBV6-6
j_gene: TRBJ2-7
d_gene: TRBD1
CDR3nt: TGTGCCAGCAGTTACAGGGGGCAAGTCAACTACGAGCAGTACTTC
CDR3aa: CASSYRGQVNYEQYF

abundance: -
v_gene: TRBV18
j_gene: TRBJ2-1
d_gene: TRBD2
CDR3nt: TGTGCCAGCTCACCCTTAGCGGGAGAGTACAATGAGCAGTTCTTC
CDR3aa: CASSPLAGEYNEQFF

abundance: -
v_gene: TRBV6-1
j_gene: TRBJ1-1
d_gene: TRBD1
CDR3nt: TGTGCCAGCAAGACAGGGTTCGAATGGTACACTGAAGCTTTCTTT
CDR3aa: CASKTGFEWYTEAFF

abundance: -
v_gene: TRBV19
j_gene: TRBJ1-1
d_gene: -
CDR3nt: TGTGCCAGTAGTTCACAGGGTCGGACTGAAGCTTTCTTT
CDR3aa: CASSSQGRTEAFF

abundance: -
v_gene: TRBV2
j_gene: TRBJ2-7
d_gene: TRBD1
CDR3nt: TGTGCCAGCACTACGGGACAGGGGGCGAATACGAGCTTC
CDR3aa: CASTTGQGANTSF

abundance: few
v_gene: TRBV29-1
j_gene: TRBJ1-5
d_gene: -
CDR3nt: TGCAGCGTTCGTATGTATAGCAATCAGCCCCAGCATTTT
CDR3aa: CSVRMYSNQPQHF

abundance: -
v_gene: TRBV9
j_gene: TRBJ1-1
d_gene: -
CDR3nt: TGTGCCAGCAGCATACGACCGGGACATCCGAACACTGAAGCTTTCTTT
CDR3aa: CASSIRPGHPNTEAFF

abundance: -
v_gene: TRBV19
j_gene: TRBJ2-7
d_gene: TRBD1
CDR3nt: TGTGCCAGTAGTATTCACGGGACAGGGGCCCGGGCCTACGAGCAGTACTTC
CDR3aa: CASSIHGTGARAYEQYF

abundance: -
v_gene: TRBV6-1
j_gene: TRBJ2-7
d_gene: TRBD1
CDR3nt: TGTGCCTGCATTTGGACAGGGAAACCCATCGAGCAGTACTTC
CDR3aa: CACIWTGKPIEQYF

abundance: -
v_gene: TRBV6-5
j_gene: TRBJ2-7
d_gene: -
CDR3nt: TGTGCCAGCAGATCGGACTTAGACTACGAGCAGTACTTC
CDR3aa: CASRSDLDYEQYF

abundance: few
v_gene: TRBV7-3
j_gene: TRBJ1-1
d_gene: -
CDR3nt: TGTGCCAGCAGCCCCACAGGGAGGGGGGCTGAAGCTTTCTTT
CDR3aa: CASSPTGRGAEAFF

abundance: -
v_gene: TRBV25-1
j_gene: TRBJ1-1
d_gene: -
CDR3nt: TGTGCCAGCAGTGTTGGGAGGGCGACTGAAGCTTTCTTT
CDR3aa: CASSVGRATEAFF

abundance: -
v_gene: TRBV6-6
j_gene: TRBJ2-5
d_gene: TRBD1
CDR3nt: TGTGCCAGCTGGGGGTGGGACAGGGGAGGTGGGACCCAGTACTTC
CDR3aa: CASWGWDRGGGTQYF

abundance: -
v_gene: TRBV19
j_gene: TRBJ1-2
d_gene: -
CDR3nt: TGTGCCAGTAGTACAGACATCTATGGCTACACCTTC
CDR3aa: CASSTDIYGYTF

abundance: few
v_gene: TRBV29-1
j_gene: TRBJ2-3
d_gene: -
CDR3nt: TGCAGCGTTGAGCCCCTCGCAGGGACAGATACGCAGTATTTT
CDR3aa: CSVEPLAGTDTQYF

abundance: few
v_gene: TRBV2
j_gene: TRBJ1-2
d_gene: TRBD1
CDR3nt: TGTGCCAGCCCCGGGACAGGGGGCCAGGGCTACACCTTC
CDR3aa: CASPGTGGQGYTF

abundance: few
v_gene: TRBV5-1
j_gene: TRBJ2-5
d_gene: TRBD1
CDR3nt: TGCGCCAGCAGCTGCGGGACAGGGGGGAGTTCGGAGACCCAGTACTTC
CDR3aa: CASSCGTGGSSETQYF

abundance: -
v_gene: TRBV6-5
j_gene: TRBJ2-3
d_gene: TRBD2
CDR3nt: TGTGCCAGCAGACGCAGCGGGAGTCGGGGGGATACGCAGTATTTT
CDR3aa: CASRRSGSRGDTQYF

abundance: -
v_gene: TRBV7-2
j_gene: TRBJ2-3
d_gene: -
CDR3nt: TGTGCCAGCAGCTTATGGATGGAGGCCACAGATACGCAGTATTTT
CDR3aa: CASSLWMEATDTQYF

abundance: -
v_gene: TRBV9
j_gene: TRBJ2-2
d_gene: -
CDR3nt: TGTGCCAGCAGCGAAGCAGGGACACTGACGAACACCGGGGAGCTGTTTTTT
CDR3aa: CASSEAGTLTNTGELFF

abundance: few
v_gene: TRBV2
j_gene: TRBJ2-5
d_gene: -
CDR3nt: TGTGCCAGCAGTGCTTTCCTGCGGGAGACCCAGTACTTC
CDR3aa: CASSAFLRETQYF

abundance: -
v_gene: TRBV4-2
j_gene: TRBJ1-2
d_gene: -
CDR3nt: TGTGCCAGCAGCCCAGAGGTAACAGGACGAAGCTACACCTTC
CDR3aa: CASSPEVTGRSYTF

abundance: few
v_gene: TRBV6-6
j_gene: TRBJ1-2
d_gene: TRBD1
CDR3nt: TGTGCCAGCAGTTACCCACACCGGGACAGGGGAAATGGCTACACCTTC
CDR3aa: CASSYPHRDRGNGYTF